This T cell receptor (beta chain) was sequenced during a study of OX40 agonist ivuxolimab in advanced cancers. In the study overall: Of the participants, over 30% had some prior anti-PD-1, anti-PD-L1 or anti-CTLA-4 therapy, which was allowed.

Study results and caveats: Some of the lowest clonal expansion was seen in partial responders at 0.1-3.0 mg/kg. There were also nonresponders showing low normalized T-cell clonal expansion.

There are 16 residues in the CDR3. V shed 4 bases and J shed 6 bases, with 20 bases lying between them. Germline V lookup: CDR1 SGHRS, CDR2 YFSETQ. Profiling relied on immunoSEQ multiplex PCR, and the TCRdb table lists in-frame clones only, not all of them. This table holds some 100,000 clones, about nine tenths found once. To note about this clone: What it recognizes is unknown.

It was autoimmune disease history or systemic immunosuppression that excluded patients. The clonotype originates from an adult with an advanced solid tumor such as melanoma, head and neck, liver or kidney cancer. The specimen was CD4+ or CD8+ T cells sorted from blood, collected in a trial of the OX40 agonist ivuxolimab. The chain employs TRBV5-1 and TRBJ2-1, with D perhaps matching TRBD2 (6 bases). The CDR3 region has the DNA TGCGCCAGCAGCCCACCCGGGACTCCGACAACCAATGAGCAGTTCTTC. It is translated as CASSPPGTPTTNEQFF.